Listed here is a single T cell receptor (beta chain). Original analysis: Estimated nucleated cell counts came from reference gene primer amplification. Repertoires were generated with immunoSEQ multiplex PCR, while TCRdb's copy carries only in-frame clones and drops some. The D gene and trimming were derived from the DNA, and the V and J assignments and clone size from that table. The data hold over 90,000 clones, with more than 65% observed a single time. The record originates from a study of blood T cell repertoires in COVID-19. Study in general: Whether acute or convalescent, the COVID-19 samples came from the United States, Italy and Spain. T cells, B-cell-depleted T cells, or PBMCs provided the cDNA or gDNA that served as material.

V shed 6 bases and J 7 bases; nucleotides not matched to a gene: 7. Germline-derived CDR1 and CDR2 are LNHDA and SQIVND (reference sequence). The CDR3 extends over 15 amino acids. The sequence derives from a man in his 60s with acute or convalescent COVID-19. V gene TRBV19 combines with J gene TRBJ2-7; TRBD2 matches at 15 bases. The sequenced sample consisted of peripheral blood. This CDR3 is CASSGLAGGPGEQYF. CDR3 sequence (DNA): TGTGCCAGTAGCGGACTAGCGGGAGGGCCCGGAGAGCAGTACTTC.